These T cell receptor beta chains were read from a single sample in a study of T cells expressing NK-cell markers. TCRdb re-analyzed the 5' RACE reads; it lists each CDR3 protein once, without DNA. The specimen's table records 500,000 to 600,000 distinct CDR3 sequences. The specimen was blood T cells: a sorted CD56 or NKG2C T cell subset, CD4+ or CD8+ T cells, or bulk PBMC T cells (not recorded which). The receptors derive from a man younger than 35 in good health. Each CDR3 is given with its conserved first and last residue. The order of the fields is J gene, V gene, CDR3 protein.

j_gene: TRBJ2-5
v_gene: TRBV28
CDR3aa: CASSLENLAGGKKETQYF

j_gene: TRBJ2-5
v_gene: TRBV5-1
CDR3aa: CATQGGLGAQETQYF

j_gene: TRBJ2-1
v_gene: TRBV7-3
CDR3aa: CASSLASGRAEQFF

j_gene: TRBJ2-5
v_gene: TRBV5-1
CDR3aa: CASSLSGKETQYF

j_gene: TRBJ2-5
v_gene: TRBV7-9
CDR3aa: CASSLDRQLAETQYF

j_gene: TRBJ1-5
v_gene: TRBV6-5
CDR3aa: CASSYGSNGQPQHF

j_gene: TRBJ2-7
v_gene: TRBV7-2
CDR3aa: CASSLGLAGGVYEQYF

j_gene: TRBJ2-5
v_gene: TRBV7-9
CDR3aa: CASSSGQGLETQYF

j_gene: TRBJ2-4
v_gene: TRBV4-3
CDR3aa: CASSQDAYSTNIQYF

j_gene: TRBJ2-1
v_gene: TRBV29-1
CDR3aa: CSVGQGTNEQFF

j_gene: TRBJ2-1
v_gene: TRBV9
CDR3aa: CASSALLRYSYNEQFF

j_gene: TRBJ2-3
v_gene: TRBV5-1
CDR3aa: CASSPGLGGGADTQYF

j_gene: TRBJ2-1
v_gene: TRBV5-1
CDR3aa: CASSSRDRGLNEQFF

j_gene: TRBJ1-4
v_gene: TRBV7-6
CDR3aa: CASSLAHEKLFF

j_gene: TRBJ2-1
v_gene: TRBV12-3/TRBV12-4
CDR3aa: CASSWDSAGGPNEQFF

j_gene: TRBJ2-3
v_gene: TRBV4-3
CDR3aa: CASSQGGQGATDTQYF

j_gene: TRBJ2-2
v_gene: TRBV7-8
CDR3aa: CASSLGGLNGGELFF

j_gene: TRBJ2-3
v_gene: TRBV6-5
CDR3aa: CASSNRGGWGTDTQYF

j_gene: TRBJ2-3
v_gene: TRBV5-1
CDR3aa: CASSPVLAGVKDTQYF

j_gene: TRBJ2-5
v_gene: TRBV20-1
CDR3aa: CSAPGTSGSRGETQYF

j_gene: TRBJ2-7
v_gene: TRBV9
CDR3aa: CASSAAGQNYEQYF

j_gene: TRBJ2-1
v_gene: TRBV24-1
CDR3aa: CASGSGAVDEQFF

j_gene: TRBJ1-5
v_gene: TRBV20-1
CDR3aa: CSAARGGNQPQHF

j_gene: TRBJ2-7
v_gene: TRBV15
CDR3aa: CATSPSRTGTYEQYF

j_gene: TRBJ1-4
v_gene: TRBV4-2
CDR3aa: CASSGGWNEKLFF

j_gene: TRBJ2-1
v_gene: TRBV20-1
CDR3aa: CSARGAGLQRVNEQFF

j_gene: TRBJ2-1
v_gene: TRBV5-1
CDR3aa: CASSSEVVPVSNEQFF

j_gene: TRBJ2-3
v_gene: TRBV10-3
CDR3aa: CAISDRDRSTSGRALNTQYF

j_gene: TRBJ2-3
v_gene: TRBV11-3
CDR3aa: CASSRYSGRDTDTQYF

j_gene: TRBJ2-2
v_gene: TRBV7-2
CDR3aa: CASSPLWQYTSGELFF

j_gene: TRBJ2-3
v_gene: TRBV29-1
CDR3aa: CSVDTLGTDTQYF